The clone carrying this T cell receptor beta chain was picked up one time. Enrollment of patients from Seattle took place during active infection, with longitudinal follow-up. The data derive from a study of blood T cell repertoires in COVID-19. Study-level information: Material from acute and convalescent COVID-19 was sourced from the United States, Italy and Spain.

In the source study's methods: The authors estimated nucleated cell counts from reference gene primer amplification. Repertoires were generated with immunoSEQ multiplex PCR, while TCRdb's copy carries only in-frame clones and drops some. The DNA gave D and trimming, while V, J and clone size come from that table. The sample lists 410,000 or so clones; about 88% were seen once. In germline, CDR1 is MDHEN, CDR2 SYDVKM. With 7 bases removed from V and 6 bases from J, the gap between germline ends came to 10 bases. This CDR3 is 12 amino acids long. The gene calls are TRBV28 and TRBJ1-5; no reliable D call. Material for sequencing was peripheral blood. This clonotype was sampled from a woman aged 35 to 49 with COVID-19, enrolled during active disease. CDR3 region: CASTHRGQPQHF. CDR3 nucleotides: TGTGCCAGCACCCACCGGGGTCAGCCCCAGCATTTT.